The clone carrying this T cell receptor beta chain came up a few times. With 3 bases removed from V and 3 bases from J, the gap between germline ends came to 10 bases. The CDR3 has 13 residues. Germline values: CDR1 SGHDT, CDR2 YYEEEE. Source study methods: It was from reference gene primer amplification that nucleated cell counts were estimated. Data came from immunoSEQ multiplex PCR; TCRdb stores just in-frame clones and leaves some out. V, J and clone size reflect that table, while D and trimming were determined from the DNA. The sample lists 150,000 to 200,000 clones, about 81% occurring once. This entry comes from a study of blood T cell repertoires in COVID-19. Study in general: Acute and convalescent COVID-19 specimens originated in the United States, Italy and Spain. T cells, B-cell-depleted T cells, or PBMCs provided the cDNA or gDNA that served as material.

This receptor was identified in an elderly woman with acute or convalescent COVID-19. Material for sequencing was peripheral blood. The chain employs TRBV5-6 and TRBJ2-7, with D possibly TRBD1 on 6 matching bases. CDR3 region: CASSSKQGYEQYF. The DNA of the CDR3 is TGTGCCAGCAGCTCGAAACAGGGCTACGAGCAGTACTTC.